A single sample is the source of the 18 T cell receptor beta chains below, sequenced in a study of blood T cell repertoires in COVID-19. This table comes from immunoSEQ multiplex PCR, and its TCRdb copy is limited to in-frame clones, with some not included. The sample lists around 260,000 clones, approximately 88% occurring once. The sequencing sample was made of peripheral blood. These receptors all come from a woman aged 70-85 years with COVID-19, enrolled during active disease.

CDR3: CASSEARWDKFF. For the CDR3, the DNA is TGTGCCAGCAGTGAAGCGCGGTGGGACAAGTTTTTT. The rearrangement uses TRBV2 and TRBJ1-4; possible D gene TRBD1, 6 bases. The CDR3 sequence is 12 residues long. Germline V lookup: CDR1 SNHLY, CDR2 FYNNEI. V was pared by 0 bases and J by 16 bases, with 12 bases between.

This rearrangement joins TRBV18 to TRBJ1-4; D remains ambiguous. The ends were cut back, 8 bases at V and 8 bases at J, with 18 bases in the middle. CDR3 length: 14 residues. Germline loops: CDR1 KGHSH, CDR2 LQKENI. Written as DNA, the CDR3 is TGTGCCAGCACCGAAATAAGGGAGGGCGAAAAACTGTTTTTT. Translating it yields CASTEIREGEKLFF.

The genes are TRBV29-1 and TRBJ1-1; maybe TRBD1 (6 bases). V was pared by 8 bases and J by 4 bases, with 17 bases between. There are 13 residues in the CDR3. The germline V gene encodes CDR1 SQVTM and CDR2 ANQGSEA. CDR3 loop: CSTKWGRGTEAFF. The DNA of the CDR3 is TGCAGCACCAAATGGGGGCGCGGCACTGAAGCTTTCTTT.

The gene calls are TRBV4-1 and TRBJ1-1; D unclear. Germline V gene sequence: CDR1 MGHRA, CDR2 YSYEKL. V dropped 2 bases and J dropped 4 bases, with 17 bases sitting between them. This CDR3 comprises 16 residues. The CDR3 DNA follows: TGCGCCAGCAGCCAATCTCGTTACCCAGTAATCACTGAAGCTTTCTTT. Translation gives CASSQSRYPVITEAFF.

The chain links TRBV19 to TRBJ2-3, with D perhaps TRBD2 (6 bases). Germline V gene data show CDR1 as LNHDA and CDR2 as SQIVND (reference sequence). The CDR3 extends over 17 amino acids. V lost 5 bases, J lost 1 base, and 19 bases lay in between. CDR3 in amino acids: CASSPDSIAVGTDTQYF. The CDR3 DNA reads as TGTGCCAGTAGTCCGGATTCTATAGCGGTCGGCACAGATACGCAGTATTTT.

CDR3 nucleotides: TGTGCCAGCAGGAGGACAGGGTCTGGCTACACCTTC. Its protein product is CASRRTGSGYTF. The V gene is TRBV12-3 or TRBV12-4, the J gene TRBJ1-2; 8 nucleotides align to TRBD1. V lost 6 bases to trimming and J lost 7 bases; unmatched junction nucleotides: 4. The CDR3 has 12 residues.

This chain uses TRBV7-2 with TRBJ1-1; tentatively, D is TRBD1 (5 bases). V gave up 6 bases and J gave up 10 bases, with 21 bases separating them. The germline gives CDR1 SGHTA, CDR2 FQGNSA. CDR3 length: 14 amino acids. CDR3 residues: CASSLAGRLFGAFF. CDR3 DNA: TGTGCCAGCAGTCTTGCGGGGCGGTTATTCGGAGCTTTCTTT.

This chain connects TRBV28 to TRBJ2-4; 7 bases align to TRBD2. Germline CDR1 and CDR2: MDHEN and SYDVKM. Losses at the gene ends were 6 bases for V and 2 bases for J; bases not matched to a gene: 7. This CDR3 is built from 15 residues. This CDR3 reads CASSPPGGTKNIQYF. The DNA for the CDR3 is TGTGCCAGCAGCCCCCCCGGGGGGACCAAAAACATTCAGTACTTC.

The chain carries TRBV4-1 and TRBJ2-4, with TRBD1 as a possible D gene (5 bases). The CDR3 has 14 residues. CDR1 is MGHRA, CDR2 YSYEKL, per germline. V gave up 3 bases and J gave up 6 bases, with 12 bases separating them. This CDR3 reads CASSQLMTANIQYF. DNA of the CDR3: TGCGCCAGCAGCCAGTTGATGACAGCAAACATTCAGTACTTC.

This chain joins TRBV19 and TRBJ1-5; tentative D call: TRBD1 (5 bases). Trimming took 7 bases from V and 1 from J, leaving 11 bases between them. The CDR3 contains 14 residues. CDR1 is LNHDA and CDR2 is SQIVND in the germline V gene (reference sequence). The CDR3 loop reads CASTTRASNQPQHF. For the CDR3, the DNA is TGTGCCAGTACCACCAGGGCAAGCAATCAGCCCCAGCATTTT.

This chain joins TRBV19 and TRBJ2-7, with 7 nucleotides matching TRBD1. The CDR3 contains 16 residues. The ends lost 3 bases at V and 3 bases at J; junction bases unmatched: 11. Germline loops: CDR1 LNHDA, CDR2 SQIVND (reference sequence). The CDR3 region has the DNA TGTGCCAGTAGTATTGAAATTCGGGCAGGGGGCTACGAGCAGTACTTC. It codes for CASSIEIRAGGYEQYF. Complete variable domain (other parts from reference TRBV19 and TRBJ2-7): DGGITQSPKYLFRKEGQNVTLSCEQNLNHDAMYWYRQDPGQGLRLIYYSQIVNDFQKGDIAEGYSVSREKKESFPLTVTSAQKNPTAFYLCASSIEIRAGGYEQYFGPGTRLTVT.

This clone was detected only once. The chain carries TRBV4-2 and TRBJ1-2; D ambiguous. The CDR3 contains 16 residues. Trimming removed 0 bases at V and 5 bases at J, with 16 bases between. CDR1 and CDR2 from the germline V gene are LGHNA and YNFKEQ. This chain's CDR3 is CASSQDWAEGIYGYTF. CDR3 DNA sequence: TGTGCCAGCAGCCAAGATTGGGCGGAGGGAATTTATGGCTACACCTTC.

This chain uses TRBV24-1 with TRBJ2-6, with 7 bases that match TRBD1. The trim removed 7 bases at V and 0 bases at J, leaving 5 bases unmatched. This CDR3 spans 16 amino acids. Germline CDR1 KGHDR, CDR2 SFDVKD. The CDR3 nucleotides read TGTGCCACCAGGGGCAGGGGGAGCTCTGGGGCCAACGTCCTGACTTTC. As protein: CATRGRGSSGANVLTF.

Here the CDR3 DNA reads TGTGCCAGCAGCAAACGGCACAGGGCCACCGAGGCCCTAGCGGGCACCTACGAGCAGTACTTC. Protein sequence: CASSKRHRATEALAGTYEQYF. The chain couples TRBV21-1 to TRBJ2-7; the table calls TRBD2, which could not be checked here. TRBV21-1 is recorded as a pseudogene. The CDR3 is 21 residues long.

On this clone itself: In the same sample, other DNA sequences code for this CDR3. This chain connects TRBV7-9 to TRBJ2-5; 7 nucleotides agree with TRBD1. Germline loops: CDR1 SEHNR, CDR2 FQNEAQ (reference sequence). V was clipped by 3 bases and J by 3 bases; unmatched bases: 1. This CDR3 comprises 13 residues. In DNA form, the CDR3 reads TGTGCCAGCAGCTTTACAGGGGAAGAGACCCAGTACTTC. Its translation is CASSFTGEETQYF.

The CDR3: CASSIGGGRGRYGYTF. The CDR3 nucleotides are TGTGCCAGTAGTATAGGTGGCGGTCGGGGGAGGTATGGCTACACCTTC. The chain has TRBV19 and TRBJ1-2; a possible D gene is TRBD1 (5 bases). The germline CDR1 and CDR2 sequences are LNHDA and SQIVND (reference sequence). This CDR3 is built from 16 residues. V was shortened by 1 base and J by 5 bases, with 17 bases between the two germline ends.

This chain links TRBV5-1 with TRBJ2-7; 10 positions match TRBD2. Germline values: CDR1 SGHRS, CDR2 YFSETQ. V shed 0 bases and J 0 bases; nucleotides not matched to a gene: 6. The length of the CDR3 is 17 residues. CDR3 loop: CASSLALSGRPSYEQYF. The CDR3 DNA reads TGCGCCAGCAGCTTGGCCCTTAGCGGGAGGCCCTCCTACGAGCAGTACTTC. Supplemented by reference TRBV5-1 and TRBJ2-7, the full variable domain reads KAGVTQTPRYLIKTRGQQVTLSCSPISGHRSVSWYQQTPGQGLQFLFEYFSETQRNKGNFPGRFSGRQFSNSRSEMNVSTLELGDSALYLCASSLALSGRPSYEQYFGPGTRLTVT.

The V gene is TRBV6-5, the J gene TRBJ2-1, with D hard to call. CDR3 size: 14 residues. Germline CDR1 MNHEY, CDR2 SVGAGI. With 0 bases removed from V and 8 bases from J, the gap between germline ends came to 11 bases. The CDR3 DNA sequence: TGTGCCAGCAGTTACTCCGTTTACTATCATGAGCAGTTCTTC. It specifies CASSYSVYYHEQFF.